The clone carrying this T cell receptor (beta chain) was detected a few times. Its antigen remains unidentified. The time point was: persistent/refractory GD, antithyroid drugs over 5 years with positive TRAb. PBMC RNA served as the TCR library source. A volume of nine milliliters of peripheral blood was collected in EDTA tubes. The data were taken from a study of regulatory T cells in long-lasting Graves disease. Study information: Those with persistent Graves' disease had received antithyroid drugs for over 5 years with positive TSH receptor antibodies. Study-wide results and caveats: Persistent cases favored TRBV28, TRBJ1-2 and TRBJ2-5.

TCR beta libraries were built with iRepertoire HTBI primers and Arm-PCR of CDR3 regions. Each CDR3 protein is one row after TCRdb ran MiXCR on the multiplex PCR reads. The data contain 400,000 or so distinct CDR3 sequences, roughly a quarter of them singletons. The CDR3 is made up of 10 amino acids. The sample in question was peripheral blood mononuclear cells (PBMCs), obtained when the disease was refractory, from a patient treated with antithyroid drugs. The chain carries TRBV3-2 and TRBJ2-1. TRBV3-2 represents a pseudogene. The source of this sequence is a female donor with Graves disease. CDR3 protein: CARANNEQFF. The CDR3 nucleotides are TGTGCCAGGGCAAACAATGAGCAGTTCTTC.